This TCR beta chain appears in the sequencing data of a study of T cells after yellow fever vaccination. The overall study: The authors prepared low-cell-number fractions using SMART-Seq v4 Ultra Low Input. Whole-study results and caveats: Abundant clonotypes from the bulk population could contaminate FACS-sorted repertoires. Most primary-vaccination clones reappeared after the booster (about 96% CD4, about 87% CD8).

V gave up 4 bases and J gave up 5 bases, with 17 bases separating them. This CDR3 has 15 amino acids. Looked up from germline, CDR1 is MRHNA and CDR2 is SNTAGT. As for this clonotype: Antigen specificity is unknown.

For TCR, cDNA came from 5'RACE template switching, which added a universal primer site and UMIs. From the 5' RACE reads, TCRdb called clonotypes with MiXCR, one entry per CDR3 protein. The data contain about 630,000 distinct CDR3 sequences, about 12% of them singletons. This sequence joins TRBV6-4 and TRBJ1-1; D is unresolved. The sequences come from PBMCs, collected on the day of the yellow fever booster vaccination. The TCR was taken from a man aged 25 to 40 who received the YFV17D yellow fever vaccine. The CDR3 loop is CASSAPAERETEAFF. In nucleotides, the CDR3 is TGTGCCAGCAGTGCCCCCGCCGAAAGGGAGACTGAAGCTTTCTTT.